The 5 T cell receptor beta chains below come from one sample, sequenced in a study of T cells after yellow fever vaccination. MiXCR, run by TCRdb on the 5' RACE reads, gives a single entry per CDR3 protein. This table has a few hundred thousand distinct CDR3 sequences, around 16% appearing once. Sequenced here: PBMCs, sampled less than 6 days after the first yellow fever vaccination. These receptors were collected from a man aged 18-30 years who received the YFV17D yellow fever vaccine.

This clonotype was counted between two and nine times. The gene calls are TRBV24-1 and TRBJ2-1, with 8 bases that match TRBD2. The CDR3 length is 15 residues. CDR1 is KGHDR and CDR2 is SFDVKD in the germline V gene. V shed 9 bases, J shed 0 bases, and the junction held 6 bases outside the gene matches. CDR3: CATGGGRPSYNEQFF. CDR3 DNA: TGTGCCACCGGGGGCGGGAGGCCCTCCTACAATGAGCAGTTCTTC.

This clonotype was detected once. The V gene is TRBV3-1, the J gene TRBJ2-1, with TRBD1 matching over 10 bases. V shed 5 bases and J 12 bases; nucleotides not matched to a gene: 10. The CDR3 loop spans 14 amino acids. In germline, CDR1 is LGHDT, CDR2 YNNKEL (reference sequence). CDR3 residues: CASSAPGQGFGQFF. The CDR3 DNA sequence: TGTGCCAGCAGCGCTCCGGGACAGGGGTTCGGGCAGTTCTTC.

This chain links TRBV29-1 with TRBJ2-7; D might be TRBD1 (6 bases). The CDR3 contains 14 residues. Germline V lookup: CDR1 SQVTM, CDR2 ANQGSEA. Trimming stripped 7 bases from V and 4 bases from J, with 20 bases between. CDR3 residues: CSARTVGVRYEQYF. CDR3 DNA sequence: TGCAGCGCACGGACAGTCGGGGTGAGATACGAGCAGTACTTC.

J is TRBJ1-1 and V is TRBV3-1, with TRBD1 as a possible D gene (5 bases). V lost 0 bases to trimming and J lost 6 bases, with 14 bases between them. Germline lookup yields CDR1 LGHDT and CDR2 YNNKEL (reference sequence). The CDR3 loop spans 15 amino acids. The CDR3 sequence is CASSQDGGSQAEAFF. The CDR3 DNA follows: TGTGCCAGCAGCCAAGACGGGGGAAGTCAGGCTGAAGCTTTCTTT.

The sample holds a few counts of this clonotype. This chain links TRBV20-1 with TRBJ2-7; perhaps D is TRBD1 or TRBD2 (5 bases each). V was clipped by 6 bases and J by 1 base, with 13 bases between them. The CDR3 length is 13 residues. Germline CDR1 and CDR2: DFQATT and SNEGSKA (reference sequence). CDR3 loop: CSAGRDASYEQYF. CDR3 sequence (DNA): TGCAGTGCCGGACGGGACGCATCCTACGAGCAGTACTTC.